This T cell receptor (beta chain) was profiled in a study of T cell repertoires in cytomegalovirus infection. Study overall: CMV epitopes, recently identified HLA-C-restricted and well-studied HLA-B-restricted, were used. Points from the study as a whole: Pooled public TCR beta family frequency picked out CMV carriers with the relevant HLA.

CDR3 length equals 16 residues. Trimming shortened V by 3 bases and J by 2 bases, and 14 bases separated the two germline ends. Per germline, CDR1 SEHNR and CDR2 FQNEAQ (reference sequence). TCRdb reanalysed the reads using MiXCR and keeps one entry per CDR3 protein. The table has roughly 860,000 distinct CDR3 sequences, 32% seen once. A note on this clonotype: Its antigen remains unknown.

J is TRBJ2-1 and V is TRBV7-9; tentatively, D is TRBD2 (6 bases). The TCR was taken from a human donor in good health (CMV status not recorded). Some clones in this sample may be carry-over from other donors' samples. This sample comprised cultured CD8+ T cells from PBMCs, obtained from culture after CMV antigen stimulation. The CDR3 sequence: CASSLAEGVAYNEQFF. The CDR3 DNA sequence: TGTGCCAGCAGCTTGGCGGAGGGAGTTGCCTACAATGAGCAGTTCTTC.